This T cell receptor (beta chain) was profiled in a study of spatial heterogeneity in lung cancer. Study-wide context: Beta-chain sequences were consistently detected more often than alpha-chain sequences. Study outcomes and limitations: Ubiquitous expanded tumor TCRs showed up in blood more at resection than follow-up.

Time point: blood at routine non-recurrence follow-up after resection. No cell sorting; template was whole RNA from tumor, lung tissue or PBMC. This clonotype was detected many times. Its antigen is unknown. Carried by each TCR cDNA molecule was a unique molecular identifier. Each CDR3 protein is one row after TCRdb ran MiXCR on the 5' RACE reads. Of about 120,000 distinct CDR3 sequences listed, more than 9% are singletons. The sequence derives from a male donor with early-stage non-small cell lung cancer. This sample comprised PBMCs, obtained at follow-up.

The CDR3 sequence: CASSFGQGADTIYF. Here the CDR3 DNA reads TGTGCCAGCAGTTTCGGACAGGGGGCTGACACCATATATTTT. The chain links TRBV12-3 or TRBV12-4 to TRBJ1-3; 11 bases are a match to TRBD1. The CDR3 runs 14 residues. V lost 3 bases, J lost 8 bases, and 3 bases stayed unmatched.